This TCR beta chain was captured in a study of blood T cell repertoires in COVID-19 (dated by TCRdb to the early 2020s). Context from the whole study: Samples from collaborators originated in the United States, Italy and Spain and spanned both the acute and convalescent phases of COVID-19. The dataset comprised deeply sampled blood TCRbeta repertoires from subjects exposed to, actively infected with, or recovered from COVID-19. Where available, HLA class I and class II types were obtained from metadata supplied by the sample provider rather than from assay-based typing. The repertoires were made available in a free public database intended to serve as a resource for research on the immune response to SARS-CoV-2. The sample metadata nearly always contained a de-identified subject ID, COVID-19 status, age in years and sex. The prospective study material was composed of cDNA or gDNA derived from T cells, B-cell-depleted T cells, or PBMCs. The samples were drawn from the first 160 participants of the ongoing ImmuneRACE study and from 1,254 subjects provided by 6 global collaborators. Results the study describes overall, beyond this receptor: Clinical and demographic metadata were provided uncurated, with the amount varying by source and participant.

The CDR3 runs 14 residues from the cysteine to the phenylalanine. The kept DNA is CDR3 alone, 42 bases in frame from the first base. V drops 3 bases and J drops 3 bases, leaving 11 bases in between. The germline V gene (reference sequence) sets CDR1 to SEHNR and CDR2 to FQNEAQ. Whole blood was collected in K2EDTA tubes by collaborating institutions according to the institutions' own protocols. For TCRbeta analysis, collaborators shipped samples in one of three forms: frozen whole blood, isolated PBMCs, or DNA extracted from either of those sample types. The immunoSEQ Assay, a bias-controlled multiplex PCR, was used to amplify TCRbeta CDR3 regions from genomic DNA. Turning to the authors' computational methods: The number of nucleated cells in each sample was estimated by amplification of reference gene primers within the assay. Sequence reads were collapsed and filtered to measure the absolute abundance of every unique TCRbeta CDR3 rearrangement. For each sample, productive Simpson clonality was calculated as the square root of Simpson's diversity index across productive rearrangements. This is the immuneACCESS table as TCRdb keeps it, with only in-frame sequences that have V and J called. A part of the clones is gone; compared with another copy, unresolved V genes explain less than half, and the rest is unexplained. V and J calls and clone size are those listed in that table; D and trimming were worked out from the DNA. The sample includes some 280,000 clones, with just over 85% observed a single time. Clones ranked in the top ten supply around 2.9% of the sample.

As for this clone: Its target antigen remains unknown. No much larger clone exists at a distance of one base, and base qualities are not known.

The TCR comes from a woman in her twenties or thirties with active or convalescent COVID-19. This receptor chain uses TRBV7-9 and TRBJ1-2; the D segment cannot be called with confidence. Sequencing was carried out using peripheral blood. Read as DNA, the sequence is TGTGCCAGCAGCTTGGGGAGGGCTGACTATGGCTACACCTTC. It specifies CASSLGRADYGYTF.